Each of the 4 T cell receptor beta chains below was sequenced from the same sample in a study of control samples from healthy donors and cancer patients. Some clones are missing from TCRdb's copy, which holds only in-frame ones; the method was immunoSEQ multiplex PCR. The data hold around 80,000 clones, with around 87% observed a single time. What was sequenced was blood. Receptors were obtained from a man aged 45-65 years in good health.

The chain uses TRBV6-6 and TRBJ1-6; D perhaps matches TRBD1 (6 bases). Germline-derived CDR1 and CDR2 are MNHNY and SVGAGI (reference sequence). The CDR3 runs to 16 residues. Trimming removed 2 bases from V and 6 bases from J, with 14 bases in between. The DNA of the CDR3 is TGTGCCAGCAGTTACGTCCCGGGGGCTCCTAATTCACCCCTCCACTTT. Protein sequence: CASSYVPGAPNSPLHF.

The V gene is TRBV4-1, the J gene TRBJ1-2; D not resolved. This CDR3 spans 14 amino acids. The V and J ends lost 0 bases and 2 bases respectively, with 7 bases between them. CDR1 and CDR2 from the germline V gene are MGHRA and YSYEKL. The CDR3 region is CASSQDPGNYGYTF. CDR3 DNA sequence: TGCGCCAGCAGCCAAGACCCCGGGAACTATGGCTACACCTTC.

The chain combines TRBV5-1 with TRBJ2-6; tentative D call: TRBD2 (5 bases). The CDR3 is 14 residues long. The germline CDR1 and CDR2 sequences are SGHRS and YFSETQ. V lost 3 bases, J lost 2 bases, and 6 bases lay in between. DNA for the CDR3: TGCGCCAGCAGCTCGGGGACTGGGGCCAACGTCCTGACTTTC. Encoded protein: CASSSGTGANVLTF.

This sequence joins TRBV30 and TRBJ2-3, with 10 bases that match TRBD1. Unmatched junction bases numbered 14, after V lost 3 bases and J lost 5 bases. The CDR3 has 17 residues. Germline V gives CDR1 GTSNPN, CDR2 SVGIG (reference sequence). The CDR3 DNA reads TGTGCCTGGAGCCGGGACAGGGGTGGACCGAAGAAAGATACGCAGTATTTT. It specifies CAWSRDRGGPKKDTQYF.